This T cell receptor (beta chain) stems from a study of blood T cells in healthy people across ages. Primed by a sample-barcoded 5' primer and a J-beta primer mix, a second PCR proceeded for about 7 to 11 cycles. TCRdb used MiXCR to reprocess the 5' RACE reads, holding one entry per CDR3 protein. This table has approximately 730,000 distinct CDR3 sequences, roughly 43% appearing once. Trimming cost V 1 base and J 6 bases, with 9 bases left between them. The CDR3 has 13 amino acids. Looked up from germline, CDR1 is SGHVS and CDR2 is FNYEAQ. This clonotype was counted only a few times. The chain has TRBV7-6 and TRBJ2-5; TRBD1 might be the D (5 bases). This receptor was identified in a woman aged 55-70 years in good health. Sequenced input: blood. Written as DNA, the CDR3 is TGTGCCAGCAGCTTAGGGGGCCCGAAGACCCAGTACTTC. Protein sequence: CASSLGGPKTQYF.